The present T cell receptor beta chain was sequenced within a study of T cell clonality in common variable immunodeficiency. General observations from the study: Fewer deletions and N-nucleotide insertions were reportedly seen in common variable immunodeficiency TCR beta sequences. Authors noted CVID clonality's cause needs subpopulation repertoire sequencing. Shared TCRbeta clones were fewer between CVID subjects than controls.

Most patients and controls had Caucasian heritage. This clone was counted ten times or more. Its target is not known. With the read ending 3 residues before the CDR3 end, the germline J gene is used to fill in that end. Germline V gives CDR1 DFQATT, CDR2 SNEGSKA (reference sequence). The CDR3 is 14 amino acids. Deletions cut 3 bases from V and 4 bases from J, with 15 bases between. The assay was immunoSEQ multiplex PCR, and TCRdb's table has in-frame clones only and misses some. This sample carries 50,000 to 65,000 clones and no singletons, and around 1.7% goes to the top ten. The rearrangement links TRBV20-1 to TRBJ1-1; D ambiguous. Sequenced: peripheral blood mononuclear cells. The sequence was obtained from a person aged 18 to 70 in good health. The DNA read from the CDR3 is TGCAGTGCTAGTGATAGGCAGGCCGGCACTGAA. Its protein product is CSASDRQAGTE. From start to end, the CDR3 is CSASDRQAGTEAFF.